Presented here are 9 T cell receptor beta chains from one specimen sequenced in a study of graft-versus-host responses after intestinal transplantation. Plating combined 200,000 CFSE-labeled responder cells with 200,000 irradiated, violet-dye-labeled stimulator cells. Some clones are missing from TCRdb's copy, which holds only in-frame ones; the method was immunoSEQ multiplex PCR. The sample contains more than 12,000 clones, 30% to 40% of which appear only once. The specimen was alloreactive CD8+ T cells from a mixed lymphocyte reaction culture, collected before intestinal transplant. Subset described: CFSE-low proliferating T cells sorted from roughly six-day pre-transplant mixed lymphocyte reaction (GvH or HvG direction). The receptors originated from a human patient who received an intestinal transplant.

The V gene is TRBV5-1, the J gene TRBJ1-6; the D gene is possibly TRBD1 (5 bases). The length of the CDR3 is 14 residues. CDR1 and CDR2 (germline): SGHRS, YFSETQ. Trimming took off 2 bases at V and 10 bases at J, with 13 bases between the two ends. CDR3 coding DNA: TGCGCCAGCAGCTTCCCACAGGAGGGCTCACCCCTCCACTTT. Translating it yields CASSFPQEGSPLHF.

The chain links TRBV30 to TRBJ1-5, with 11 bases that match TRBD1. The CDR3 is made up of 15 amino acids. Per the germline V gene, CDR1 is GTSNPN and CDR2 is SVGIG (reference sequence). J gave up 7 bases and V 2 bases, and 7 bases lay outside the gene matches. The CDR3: CAWSPRDRGEQPQHF. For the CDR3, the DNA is TGTGCCTGGAGTCCCCGGGACAGGGGGGAGCAGCCCCAGCATTTT.

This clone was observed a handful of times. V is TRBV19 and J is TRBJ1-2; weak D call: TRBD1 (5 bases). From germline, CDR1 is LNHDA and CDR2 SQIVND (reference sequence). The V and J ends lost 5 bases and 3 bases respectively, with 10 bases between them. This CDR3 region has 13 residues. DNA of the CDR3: TGTGCCAGTAGTTGGGGCGCCGACTATGGCTACACCTTC. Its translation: CASSWGADYGYTF.

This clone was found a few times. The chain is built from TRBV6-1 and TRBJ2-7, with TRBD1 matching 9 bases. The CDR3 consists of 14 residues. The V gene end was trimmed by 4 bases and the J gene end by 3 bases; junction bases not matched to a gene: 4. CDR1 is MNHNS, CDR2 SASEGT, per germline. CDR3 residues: CASSGGTGFYEQYF. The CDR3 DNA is TGTGCCAGCAGTGGAGGGACAGGGTTCTACGAGCAGTACTTC.

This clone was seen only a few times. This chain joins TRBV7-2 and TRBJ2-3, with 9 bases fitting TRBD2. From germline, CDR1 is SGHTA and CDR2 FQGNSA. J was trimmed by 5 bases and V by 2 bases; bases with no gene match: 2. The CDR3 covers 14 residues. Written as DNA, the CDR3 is TGTGCCAGCAGCTTAATTAGCGGGGGAGATACGCAGTATTTT. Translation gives CASSLISGGDTQYF.

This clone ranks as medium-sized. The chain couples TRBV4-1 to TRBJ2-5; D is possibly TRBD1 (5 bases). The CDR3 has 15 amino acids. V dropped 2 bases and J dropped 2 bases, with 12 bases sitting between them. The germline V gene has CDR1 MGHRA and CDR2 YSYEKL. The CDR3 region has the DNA TGCGCCAGCAGCCAATATGGGGCCTCACAAGAGACCCAGTACTTC. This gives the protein CASSQYGASQETQYF.

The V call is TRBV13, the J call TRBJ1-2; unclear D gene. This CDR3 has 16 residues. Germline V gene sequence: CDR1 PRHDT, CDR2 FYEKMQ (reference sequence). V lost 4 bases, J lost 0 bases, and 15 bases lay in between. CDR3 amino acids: CASSSDSERANYGYTF. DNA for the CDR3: TGTGCCAGCAGCTCCGACTCGGAGAGAGCTAACTATGGCTACACCTTC.

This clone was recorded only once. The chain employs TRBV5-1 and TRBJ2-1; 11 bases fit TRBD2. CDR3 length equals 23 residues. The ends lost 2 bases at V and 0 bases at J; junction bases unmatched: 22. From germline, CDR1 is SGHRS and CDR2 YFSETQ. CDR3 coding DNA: TGCGCCAGCAGCTTAATCTGGCAGATTGAGGCTAGCGGGGGGCCAAGCTCCTACAATGAGCAGTTCTTC. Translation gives CASSLIWQIEASGGPSSYNEQFF.

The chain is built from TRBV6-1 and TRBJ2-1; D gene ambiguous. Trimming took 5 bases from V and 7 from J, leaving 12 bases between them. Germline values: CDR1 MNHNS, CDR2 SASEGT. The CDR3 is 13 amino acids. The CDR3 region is CASSHTTVNEQFF. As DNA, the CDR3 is TGTGCCAGCAGTCATACTACGGTGAATGAGCAGTTCTTC.